These T cell receptor beta chains were read from a single sample in a study of OX40 agonist ivuxolimab in advanced cancers. Clones were sequenced by immunoSEQ multiplex PCR, and TCRdb holds only the in-frame ones, with some missing. This repertoire shows more than 70,000 clones, 89% found once; its top ten account for roughly 11%. The input for sequencing was CD4+ or CD8+ T cells sorted from blood, taken in a trial of the OX40 agonist ivuxolimab. These receptors came from an adult with an advanced solid tumor such as melanoma, head and neck, liver or kidney cancer. Both conserved end residues are part of each CDR3. Each record gives: V gene, clone size, D gene, J gene, CDR3 protein, CDR3 DNA. D genes are given only for firm matches. Expanded clones get a size class; other rows say once, few or many, or leave the size out.

V: TRBV7-9
size: -
D: -
J: TRBJ1-3
CDR3: CASSLGVTGNTIYF
DNA: TGTGCCAGCAGCTTAGGGGTGACCGGAAACACCATATATTTT

V: TRBV4-1
size: -
D: -
J: TRBJ2-6
CDR3: CASSEFVSGANVLTF
DNA: TGCGCCAGCAGCGAGTTTGTTTCTGGGGCCAACGTCCTGACTTTC

V: TRBV2
size: -
D: TRBD1
J: TRBJ2-7
CDR3: CAGGQGTTYEQYF
DNA: TGTGCCGGGGGACAGGGGACAACCTACGAGCAGTACTTC

V: TRBV28
size: -
D: -
J: TRBJ1-1
CDR3: CASSSTNREAFF
DNA: TGTGCCAGCAGTTCGACCAACCGGGAAGCTTTCTTT

V: TRBV6-1
size: -
D: TRBD1
J: TRBJ1-1
CDR3: CASSANRGLNTEAFF
DNA: TGTGCCAGCAGTGCTAACAGGGGGCTGAACACTGAAGCTTTCTTT

V: TRBV6-5
size: -
D: TRBD1
J: TRBJ1-2
CDR3: CASSSLDRANGYTF
DNA: TGTGCCAGCAGTTCCCTAGACAGGGCTAACGGCTACACCTTC

V: TRBV11-2
size: -
D: -
J: TRBJ1-5
CDR3: CASSLGGAGQPQHF
DNA: TGTGCCAGCAGCTTAGGGGGCGCGGGTCAGCCCCAGCATTTT

V: TRBV29-1
size: -
D: -
J: TRBJ2-7
CDR3: CSVGGTALYEQYF
DNA: TGCAGCGTTGGGGGGACTGCACTTTACGAGCAGTACTTC

V: TRBV5-4
size: once
D: -
J: TRBJ2-7
CDR3: CASSLGTSGGKITYEQYF
DNA: TGTGCCAGCAGCCTCGGGACTTCAGGGGGGAAAATCACCTACGAGCAGTACTTC

V: TRBV18
size: -
D: -
J: TRBJ2-5
CDR3: CASSPPGYETQYF
DNA: TGTGCCAGCTCACCTCCGGGATACGAGACCCAGTACTTC

V: TRBV28
size: -
D: -
J: TRBJ1-1
CDR3: CASSPGLSWVNTEAFF
DNA: TGTGCCAGCAGCCCCGGTTTGTCTTGGGTGAACACTGAAGCTTTCTTT

V: TRBV25-1
size: -
D: -
J: TRBJ2-7
CDR3: CASSEYSRGGYEQYF
DNA: TGTGCCAGCAGTGAATATTCCAGGGGGGGCTACGAGCAGTACTTC

V: TRBV10-2
size: -
D: TRBD1
J: TRBJ1-2
CDR3: CASSPGTVGYTF
DNA: TGCGCCAGCAGCCCGGGGACAGTTGGCTACACCTTC